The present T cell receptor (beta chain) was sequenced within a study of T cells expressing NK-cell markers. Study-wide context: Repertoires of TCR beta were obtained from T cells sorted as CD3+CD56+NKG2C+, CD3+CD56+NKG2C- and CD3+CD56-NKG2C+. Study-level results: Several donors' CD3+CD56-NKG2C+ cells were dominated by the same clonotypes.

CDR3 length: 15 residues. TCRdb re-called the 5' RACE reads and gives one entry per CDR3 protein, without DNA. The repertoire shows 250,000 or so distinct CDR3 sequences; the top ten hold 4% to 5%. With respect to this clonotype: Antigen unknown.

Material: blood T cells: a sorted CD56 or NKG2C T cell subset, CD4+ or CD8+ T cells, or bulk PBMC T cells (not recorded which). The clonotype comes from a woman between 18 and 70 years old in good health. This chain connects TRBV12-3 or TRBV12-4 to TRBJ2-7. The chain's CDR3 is CASSLGSGPAYEQYF.